The clone carrying this T cell receptor (beta chain) was seen more than once but under ten times. TCRdb re-called the 5' RACE reads with MiXCR, one entry per CDR3 protein. The repertoire consists of around 480,000 distinct CDR3 sequences, with 13% to 15% occurring once and the leading ten covering approximately 0.98%. The germline CDR1 and CDR2 sequences are SGHRS and YFSETQ. CDR3 length equals 15 residues. Between the trimmed V and J ends, which lost 3 bases and 2 bases, there was a span of 11 bases. The data are from a study of identical twins. The same specimen was also included in a second study, on yellow fever vaccine responses in identical twins.

The TCR comes from a woman aged 18 to 35 in good health. Material: CD4+ T cells sorted from blood. V is TRBV5-1 and J is TRBJ2-2; tentative D call: TRBD1 (5 bases). Here the CDR3 DNA reads TGCGCCAGCAGCTCTTCCGACAGCAACACCGGGGAGCTGTTTTTT. Amino acid sequence: CASSSSDSNTGELFF.